This T cell receptor beta chain was observed in a study of Ad26.COV2.S vaccination and SARS-CoV-2 variants. In the study overall: Donor had been placed in the Ad26.COV2.S arm of the COV1001 trial. Ad26.COV2.S given intramuscularly, once or twice 56 days apart.

Some clones are missing from TCRdb's copy, which holds only in-frame ones; the method was immunoSEQ multiplex PCR. The sample includes 380,000 or so clones, about 80% of them seen just once. Treatment defined: around 19 received Ad26.COV2.S at low or high dose, single or two shots; roughly 5 received placebo; per-sample allocation not given. The investigators took samples on day 63 after the first vaccine or placebo injection. Aged 18-55 years, donor was enrolled in Boston in about 2020. Germline V CDR1 and CDR2: LGHNT, FRNRAP. The CDR3 totals 17 residues. J was trimmed by 5 bases and V by 0 bases; bases with no gene match: 7. Regarding the study as a whole: Spike-specific TCR breadth ran higher among vaccine recipients than placebo recipients.

About this clone: Its specificity is unknown.

This receptor was identified in a person between 18 and 65 years old who received the Ad26.COV2.S COVID-19 vaccine or a placebo. The chain couples TRBV12-5 to TRBJ2-1; 10 positions agree with TRBD2. This specimen was peripheral blood, taken in a trial of Ad26.COV2.S vaccine versus placebo. The CDR3 nucleotides read TGTGCTAGTGGTTTGGTACGATGGACTAGCGGTAACAATGAGCAGTTCTTC. Protein sequence: CASGLVRWTSGNNEQFF.